The entry below describes one T cell receptor (beta chain). Its target is unknown. The read ends 3 residues before the CDR3 terminus; that terminus is restored from the germline J gene. This sample is part of a study of T cells in women clearing cervical HPV infection. Overall study context: Case blood drawn at lesion detection; control blood after infection cleared. With HLA typing for only a few women, HLA confounding remains possible.

V dropped 0 bases and J dropped 0 bases, with 23 bases sitting between them. Germline values: CDR1 GTSNPN, CDR2 SVGIG (reference sequence). The CDR3 extends over 19 amino acids. Findings of the study overall: Repertoire richness, not evenness, was significantly elevated in CIN3+ cases versus controls. TRBV6-7 abundance was lower in cases than controls (about 0.099% versus 0.16%).

Clones were sequenced by immunoSEQ multiplex PCR, and TCRdb holds only the in-frame ones, with some missing. This table holds approximately 31,000 clones. This clonotype was obtained from a woman aged 18 to 75 with a cervical HPV16 infection that either progressed to CIN3+ or cleared (not recorded which). The rearrangement uses TRBV30 and TRBJ1-2, with D uncertain. Sequencing used blood buffy coat. The part of the CDR3 DNA that was read is TGTGCCTGGAGTGTGGAGTATGTGTTACATCGCGGGACTAACTATGGC. Translating gives CAWSVEYVLHRGTNYG. The entire CDR3 protein is CAWSVEYVLHRGTNYGYTF.